Below are 14 T cell receptor beta chains sequenced from a single sample in a study of blood T cell repertoires in COVID-19. This table comes from immunoSEQ multiplex PCR, and its TCRdb copy is limited to in-frame clones, with some not included. The sample gives about 300,000 clones, around 84% of which show up once; roughly a tenth is in the top ten. The sample comprised PBMCs or T cells enriched from blood (not recorded which). The source is a woman aged 18-29 years who had recovered from COVID-19.

This clone was counted a single time. This chain connects TRBV6-1 to TRBJ2-7; the match to TRBD2 covers 8 bases. Germline V CDR1 and CDR2: MNHNS, SASEGT. CDR3 length: 14 amino acids. With V trimmed by 2 bases and J by 2 bases, 2 bases remained unmatched. The CDR3 loop reads CASSELAGAYEQYF. In DNA form, the CDR3 reads TGTGCCAGCAGTGAACTAGCGGGTGCCTACGAGCAGTACTTC.

The chain combines TRBV6-4 with TRBJ2-7; 7 nucleotides match TRBD1. The germline V gene encodes CDR1 MRHNA and CDR2 SNTAGT. With V trimmed by 3 bases and J by 6 bases, 5 bases remained unmatched. The CDR3 has 13 residues. The CDR3 here is CASSEQQGTEQYF. DNA of the CDR3: TGTGCCAGCAGTGAGCAACAGGGGACCGAGCAGTACTTC.

V is TRBV19 and J is TRBJ1-1; D unclear. In germline, CDR1 is LNHDA, CDR2 SQIVND (reference sequence). The CDR3 is 14 amino acids. V was pared by 7 bases and J by 3 bases, with 15 bases between. This CDR3 reads CASTWRPGDTEAFF. DNA of the CDR3: TGTGCCAGTACGTGGAGGCCCGGGGACACTGAAGCTTTCTTT.

The rearrangement links TRBV2 to TRBJ2-3; a weak D match, TRBD1 (6 bases). This CDR3 has 13 residues. The germline gives CDR1 SNHLY, CDR2 FYNNEI. V gave up 6 bases and J gave up 3 bases, with 10 bases separating them. CDR3 nucleotides: TGTGCCAGCAGATACAGGGTGACAGATACGCAGTATTTT. Translating it yields CASRYRVTDTQYF.

The rearrangement joins TRBV19 to TRBJ1-3; the D is unclear. The CDR3 has 13 amino acids. Trimming stripped 4 bases from V and 0 bases from J, with 4 bases between. Germline V gene sequence: CDR1 LNHDA, CDR2 SQIVND (reference sequence). The CDR3 spells CASSRVSGNTIYF. In DNA form, the CDR3 reads TGTGCCAGTAGTAGAGTCTCTGGAAACACCATATATTTT.

CDR3 amino acids: CSVEDWSDYGYTF. For the CDR3, the DNA is TGCAGCGTTGAAGATTGGAGCGACTATGGCTACACCTTC. The rearrangement joins TRBV29-1 to TRBJ1-2; D unresolved. The germline gives CDR1 SQVTM, CDR2 ANQGSEA. The V and J ends lost 0 bases and 3 bases respectively, with 8 bases between them. The CDR3 totals 13 residues.

V gene TRBV7-9 combines with J gene TRBJ1-2; weak D call: TRBD1 (5 bases). There are 14 residues in the CDR3. Germline CDR1 and CDR2: SEHNR and FQNEAQ (reference sequence). V was cut by 1 base and J by 4 bases, with 10 bases left in between. For the CDR3, the DNA is TGTGCCAGCAGCTTAGGGGGCAGGGCCTATGGCTACACCTTC. The encoded protein is CASSLGGRAYGYTF.

The chain employs TRBV2 and TRBJ1-4; the match to TRBD1 covers 7 bases. The length of the CDR3 is 15 residues. From germline, CDR1 is SNHLY and CDR2 FYNNEI. V shed 8 bases and J 4 bases; nucleotides not matched to a gene: 10. CDR3: CASRPQGQFNEKLFF. The CDR3 region has the DNA TGTGCCAGCCGACCACAGGGACAGTTTAATGAAAAACTGTTTTTT.

This clone was recorded only once. The rearrangement links TRBV20-1 to TRBJ2-3; 8 nucleotides agree with TRBD2. CDR3 length equals 15 residues. Germline V CDR1 and CDR2: DFQATT, SNEGSKA (reference sequence). The V and J ends lost 3 bases and 3 bases, in that order; junction bases with no gene match: 8. CDR3 sequence reads: CSASPSAGGTDTQYF. In DNA, the CDR3 is TGCAGTGCTAGTCCATCGGCGGGAGGAACAGATACGCAGTATTTT.

The chain employs TRBV7-9 and TRBJ1-1, with a possible D match to TRBD1 (5 bases). Germline CDR1 and CDR2: SEHNR and FQNEAQ (reference sequence). CDR3 size: 16 residues. The germline V and J ends were trimmed by 5 bases and 0 bases, with 16 bases remaining between them. The CDR3 here is CASSPIFGHLNTEAFF. CDR3 sequence (DNA): TGTGCCAGCAGCCCAATTTTTGGACATTTGAACACTGAAGCTTTCTTT. The full variable domain, rest sourced from reference TRBV7-9 and TRBJ1-1, is DTGVSQNPRHKITKRGQNVTFRCDPISEHNRLYWYRQTLGQGPEFLTYFQNEAQLEKSRLLSDRFSAERPKGSFSTLEIQRTEQGDSAMYLCASSPIFGHLNTEAFFGQGTRLTVV.

This chain links TRBV4-2 with TRBJ1-2; no definite D call. V lost 3 bases and J lost 5, with 13 bases in between. This CDR3 comprises 14 residues. In germline, CDR1 is LGHNA, CDR2 YNFKEQ. The CDR3 sequence: CASSHGEGGYGYTF. The CDR3 DNA sequence: TGTGCCAGCAGCCACGGGGAGGGAGGTTATGGCTACACCTTC.

This rearrangement joins TRBV7-6 to TRBJ2-1; no definite D call. The CDR3 loop spans 13 amino acids. V was clipped by 2 bases and J by 3 bases, with 5 bases between them. CDR1 and CDR2 from the germline V gene are SGHVS and FNYEAQ. The CDR3 loop is CASSLRGYNEQFF. The DNA for the CDR3 is TGTGCCAGCAGCTTAAGAGGCTACAATGAGCAGTTCTTC.

J is TRBJ2-1 and V is TRBV19; the match to TRBD2 covers 9 bases. From germline, CDR1 is LNHDA and CDR2 SQIVND (reference sequence). Trimming took 4 bases from V and 0 from J; bases not matched to a gene: 4. The CDR3 length is 16 residues. This CDR3 is CASSRISGSSYNEQFF. DNA for the CDR3: TGTGCCAGTAGTAGGATTAGCGGGAGCTCCTACAATGAGCAGTTCTTC.

The chain joins TRBV18 to TRBJ2-7; possibly TRBD2 for D (6 bases). Trimming removed 1 base at V and 3 bases at J, with 13 bases between. CDR3 size: 15 residues. Germline V CDR1 and CDR2: KGHSH, LQKENI. The CDR3 coding sequence is TGTGCCAGCTCACCACGGGTTTTGGGGGGCTACGAGCAGTACTTC. Translating it yields CASSPRVLGGYEQYF.